The clone carrying this TCR beta chain turned up a few times. Its target is not known. TCRdb analysed the reads with MiXCR anew, one entry per CDR3 protein. This sample has about 180,000 distinct CDR3 sequences, with approximately 15% found just once. The data belong to a study of T cell repertoires in cytomegalovirus infection. Overall study: Through public TCR beta signatures, both CMV infection and matching HLA type were indicated.

The CDR3 runs 12 residues. Germline V gene sequence: CDR1 SNHLY, CDR2 FYNNEI. V lost 6 bases, J lost 4 bases, and 9 bases lay in between. Whole-study results and caveats: HLA-C-restricted TCR beta clonotypes specific for CMV led the ex vivo response. Summed public TCR beta family frequency identified CMV carriers bearing the relevant HLA.

This sequence joins TRBV2 and TRBJ1-2, with D perhaps matching TRBD1 (5 bases). Specimen: PBMCs. This receptor was taken from a human donor in good health (CMV status not recorded). Some clones in this sample may be carry-over from other donors' samples. CDR3 loop: CASRGTRYGYTF. DNA for the CDR3: TGTGCCAGCAGGGGGACGCGCTATGGCTACACCTTC. The whole variable domain, filled in from reference TRBV2 and TRBJ1-2, reads EPEVTQTPSHQVTQMGQEVILRCVPISNHLYFYWYRQILGQKVEFLVSFYNNEISEKSEIFDDQFSVERPDGSNFTLKIRSTKLEDSAMYFCASRGTRYGYTFGSGTRLTVV.